This T cell receptor beta chain was sequenced in a study of blood T cells in healthy people across ages. The draw of peripheral blood yielded approximately 10 milliliters from each donor. Concerning this clonotype: Antigen: not known.

Findings of the study overall: Possibly confounding the expanded clonotype changes was the fact that donor CMV status was unknown. Long-lived and aged donors differed, with more naive CD4+ cells and higher diversity in the long-lived. Age advanced and TCR beta diversity per million T cells fell, roughly linearly.

Sample-barcoded 5' priming and a J-beta primer mix drove a second PCR of 7 to 11 cycles. One entry per CDR3 protein, called by TCRdb with MiXCR from the 5' RACE reads. The repertoire holds around 1,500,000 distinct CDR3 sequences, with about 30% as singletons. The length of the CDR3 is 16 residues. Trimming pared 8 bases from V and 4 bases from J, leaving 23 bases between. This receptor was obtained from a woman aged 25-40 years in good health. The rearrangement uses TRBV12-3 or TRBV12-4 and TRBJ1-2; D is perhaps TRBD1 (5 bases). Sequenced: blood. This CDR3 reads CASDAVGGKSIYGYTF. The CDR3 DNA sequence: TGTGCCAGCGACGCCGTCGGGGGGAAATCTATCTATGGCTACACCTTC.